This entry concerns a single T cell receptor beta chain. This sample is part of a study of blood T cell repertoires in COVID-19. Assay used: immunoSEQ multiplex PCR; TCRdb lists only in-frame clones, some missing. Found here are approximately 21,000 clones, 70% to 90% of them singletons; the top ten hold around 6.3%. Germline CDR1 is SEHNR and CDR2 is FQNEAQ (reference sequence). This CDR3 is built from 14 residues. Losses at the gene ends were 7 bases for V and 6 bases for J; bases not matched to a gene: 4. This clonotype was obtained from an elderly woman with active COVID-19. The chain joins TRBV7-9 to TRBJ1-6, with TRBD1 matching 9 bases. The material sequenced was peripheral blood. Here the CDR3 DNA reads TGTGCCAGCACCTTGGGACAGGGTAATTCACCCCTCCACTTT. This sequence encodes CASTLGQGNSPLHF.